This T cell receptor (beta chain) came from a study of T cells after posttransplantation cyclophosphamide. General study results and limits: Donor CD8+ memory clones often dominated recipient blood repertoires at later times.

This CDR3 comprises 16 residues. The V gene's germline CDR1 is MNHEY and CDR2 SMNVEV (reference sequence). V was cut by 4 bases and J by 8 bases, with 21 bases left in between. The repertoire was sequenced with immunoSEQ multiplex PCR; TCRdb's copy has only in-frame clones and lacks some. The table lists about 22,000 clones, with no singletons. This clone was seen repeatedly, ten times or more. Its antigen is currently unknown. The receptor was derived from a woman aged 50 to 60 in good health, CMV-negative, and a related stem cell transplant donor. The source material was PBMCs. This chain joins TRBV27 and TRBJ2-1; TRBD2 might be the D (5 bases). The CDR3 is CASSSTLSPSGDEQFF. The CDR3 nucleotides read TGTGCCAGCAGTTCAACACTATCCCCCTCCGGGGATGAGCAGTTCTTC.